These 27 T cell receptor beta chains share one sample of origin, sequenced in a study of T-cell reconstitution after alpha-beta-depleted transplantation in children. Construction of the TCRbeta library involved unique molecular identifiers. TCRdb fed the PCR reads into MiXCR, producing one record per CDR3 protein. Seen here are about 610,000 distinct CDR3 sequences, about 10% observed once, and the top ten hold less than 4.5%. Specimen: PBMCs from the stem cell graft donor, collected from the stem cell graft. These receptors were obtained from a human donor who donated a stem cell graft to a child with acute myeloid leukemia.

The chain combines TRBV3-1 with TRBJ2-1; TRBD2 matches at 11 bases. Germline V gene data show CDR1 as LGHDT and CDR2 as YNNKEL (reference sequence). The V segment lost 2 bases and the J segment 4 bases; nucleotides outside the gene matches: 7. CDR3 length equals 17 residues. The CDR3 spells CASSQILAGGRYNEQFF. CDR3 in DNA: TGTGCCAGCAGCCAAATCTTAGCGGGAGGGAGGTACAATGAGCAGTTCTTC.

This clonotype was seen more than once but under ten times. The V and J genes are TRBV12-3 or TRBV12-4 and TRBJ2-7; a weak D match, TRBD2 (6 bases). The CDR3 has 15 residues. The germline V and J ends were trimmed by 3 bases and 1 base, with 13 bases remaining between them. DNA of the CDR3: TGTGCCAGCAGTTTGTGGGGAGGTCATTCCTACGAGCAGTACTTC. It yields the protein CASSLWGGHSYEQYF.

The chain combines TRBV5-1 with TRBJ2-2; 8 nucleotides line up with TRBD1. The CDR3 contains 15 residues. Looked up from germline, CDR1 is SGHRS and CDR2 is YFSETQ. Trimming removed 2 bases from V and 7 bases from J; junction bases left unmatched: 7. The CDR3 coding sequence is TGCGCCAGCAGCTTTGGACAGGGAAGTATCGGGGAGCTGTTTTTT. It encodes CASSFGQGSIGELFF.

This clonotype was picked up a small number of times. This chain's CDR3 is CASSVRRAGGGQETQYF. CDR3 nucleotides: TGTGCCAGCAGTGTCAGGCGCGCGGGAGGCGGTCAAGAGACCCAGTACTTC. The rearrangement uses TRBV2 and TRBJ2-5; 8 positions agree with TRBD2. The length of the CDR3 is 17 residues. Germline V gene sequence: CDR1 SNHLY, CDR2 FYNNEI. Trimming removed 4 bases from V and 2 bases from J; junction bases left unmatched: 12. The complete variable domain, with remaining parts taken from reference TRBV2 and TRBJ2-5, reads EPEVTQTPSHQVTQMGQEVILRCVPISNHLYFYWYRQILGQKVEFLVSFYNNEISEKSEIFDDQFSVERPDGSNFTLKIRSTKLEDSAMYFCASSVRRAGGGQETQYFGPGTRLLVL.

The V gene is TRBV5-1, the J gene TRBJ1-2; D is undetermined. The germline CDR1 and CDR2 sequences are SGHRS and YFSETQ. The CDR3 extends over 12 amino acids. The ends were cut back, 2 bases at V and 8 bases at J, with 10 bases in the middle. The CDR3 bases are TGCGCCAGCAGCTTATCCCCGGGGGGCTACACCTTC. Translation: CASSLSPGGYTF.

This clonotype was seen ten or more times. The chain carries TRBV24-1 and TRBJ2-2; D is unresolved. CDR1 and CDR2 from the germline V gene are KGHDR and SFDVKD. The CDR3 is 12 residues long. V gave up 8 bases and J gave up 5 bases, with 8 bases separating them. The CDR3 loop is CATTGATGELFF. CDR3 in DNA: TGTGCCACCACGGGTGCGACCGGGGAGCTGTTTTTT.

The chain combines TRBV7-8 with TRBJ2-5, with 8 bases matching TRBD2. The CDR3 length is 16 residues. Germline CDR1 SGHVS, CDR2 FQNEAQ. The ends lost 0 bases at V and 5 bases at J; junction bases unmatched: 8. The CDR3 region has the DNA TGTGCCAGCAGCTTAGCGAGCGGGAGTAGTCTGGAGACCCAGTACTTC. The encoded protein is CASSLASGSSLETQYF.

This chain's CDR3 is CSARREGIHGEQYF. The CDR3 nucleotides read TGCAGTGCTAGACGGGAGGGTATCCATGGGGAGCAGTACTTC. This chain links TRBV20-1 with TRBJ2-7, with 8 bases identical to TRBD2. Per the germline V gene, CDR1 is DFQATT and CDR2 is SNEGSKA (reference sequence). This CDR3 has 14 amino acids. J gave up 7 bases and V 2 bases, and 10 bases lay outside the gene matches.

V gene TRBV20-1 combines with J gene TRBJ2-3; D ambiguous. In germline, CDR1 is DFQATT, CDR2 SNEGSKA (reference sequence). The germline V and J ends were trimmed by 5 bases and 7 bases, with 13 bases remaining between them. This CDR3 has 12 residues. The CDR3 spells CSAFPLGYTQYF. In nucleotides, the CDR3 is TGCAGTGCTTTTCCACTTGGCTATACGCAGTATTTT.

V is TRBV10-3 and J is TRBJ2-1; D perhaps matches TRBD2 (6 bases). In germline, CDR1 is ENHRY, CDR2 SYGVKD. Deletions cut 4 bases from V and 0 bases from J, with 10 bases between. This CDR3 is 15 amino acids long. CDR3 DNA: TGTGCCATCAGTGCTGAGACTAGCTCCTACAATGAGCAGTTCTTC. It yields the protein CAISAETSSYNEQFF.

This clonotype showed up many times. The J gene is TRBJ2-3, the V gene TRBV5-1; 15 bases line up with TRBD2. The CDR3 has 17 residues. Losses at the gene ends were 2 bases for V and 0 bases for J; bases not matched to a gene: 1. The germline V gene encodes CDR1 SGHRS and CDR2 YFSETQ. Here the CDR3 reads CASSFGTSGRSTDTQYF. In DNA form, the CDR3 reads TGCGCCAGCAGCTTTGGGACTAGCGGGAGGAGCACAGATACGCAGTATTTT.

This clonotype was counted many times. This rearrangement joins TRBV4-3 to TRBJ2-7; no clear D. The germline V and J ends were trimmed by 0 bases and 4 bases, with 19 bases remaining between them. Germline V CDR1 and CDR2: LGHNA, YSLEER. This CDR3 has 17 amino acids. CDR3 sequence: CASSQDRMVFADYEQYF. CDR3 in DNA: TGCGCCAGCAGCCAAGATCGGATGGTTTTTGCGGATTACGAGCAGTACTTC.

Ten or more counts support this clonotype. The genes are TRBV20-1 and TRBJ2-5; 11 nucleotides agree with TRBD2. CDR1 DFQATT and CDR2 SNEGSKA come from the germline V gene (reference sequence). V dropped 6 bases and J dropped 7; count of bases not matched to a gene: 7. CDR3 length: 13 residues. CDR3 residues: CSATGLAVATQYF. The CDR3 DNA reads as TGCAGTGCGACGGGACTAGCGGTCGCGACCCAGTACTTC.

This clonotype showed up many times. The chain employs TRBV29-1 and TRBJ1-1, with 10 positions matching TRBD1. Germline V gene sequence: CDR1 SQVTM, CDR2 ANQGSEA. Trimming at V came to 4 bases and at J to 6 bases, leaving 5 bases not matched to a gene. The CDR3 spans 13 residues. The CDR3 sequence: CSVVGTGVPEAFF. The CDR3 coding sequence is TGCAGCGTTGTGGGGACAGGGGTTCCTGAAGCTTTCTTT.

The J gene is TRBJ2-3, the V gene TRBV2; 7 bases align to TRBD1. The V gene end was trimmed by 6 bases and the J gene end by 2 bases; junction bases not matched to a gene: 14. The germline V gene encodes CDR1 SNHLY and CDR2 FYNNEI. This CDR3 has 17 residues. The CDR3 here is CASSARPGQGDTDTQYF. The CDR3 bases are TGTGCCAGCAGCGCCCGCCCGGGGCAGGGGGACACAGATACGCAGTATTTT. Using reference TRBV2 and TRBJ2-3 for the parts outside the CDR3, the full variable domain is EPEVTQTPSHQVTQMGQEVILRCVPISNHLYFYWYRQILGQKVEFLVSFYNNEISEKSEIFDDQFSVERPDGSNFTLKIRSTKLEDSAMYFCASSARPGQGDTDTQYFGPGTRLTVL.

V and J are TRBV30 and TRBJ2-1; D may correspond to TRBD1 or TRBD2 (5 bases each). Germline loops: CDR1 GTSNPN, CDR2 SVGIG (reference sequence). The CDR3 totals 17 residues. The V end was cut by 3 bases, the J end by 4 bases, with 22 bases between. CDR3: CAWSQIGTPRGYNEQFF. The CDR3 DNA is TGTGCCTGGAGCCAAATCGGGACCCCGCGTGGTTACAATGAGCAGTTCTTC.

The rearrangement uses TRBV7-9 and TRBJ2-3, with D possibly TRBD2 on 5 matching bases. The length of the CDR3 is 14 residues. The germline V and J ends were trimmed by 4 bases and 8 bases, with 16 bases remaining between them. CDR1 and CDR2 from the germline V gene are SEHNR and FQNEAQ (reference sequence). For the CDR3, the DNA is TGTGCCAGCAGCTCCCCTCTTGGCGAGGGTACGCAGTATTTT. Amino acids: CASSSPLGEGTQYF.

This clonotype occurred a few times. The chain has TRBV6-1 and TRBJ1-6; D may be TRBD1 (5 bases). The CDR3 spans 13 residues. Trimming removed 5 bases from V and 11 bases from J, with 13 bases in between. In germline, CDR1 is MNHNS, CDR2 SASEGT. The CDR3: CASSRKGDPPLHF. In DNA, the CDR3 is TGTGCCAGCAGTCGCAAAGGGGACCCACCCCTCCACTTT.

This clonotype was counted between two and nine times. The gene calls are TRBV9 and TRBJ2-2; 7 nucleotides agree with TRBD1. CDR1 SGDLS and CDR2 YYNGEE come from the germline V gene. V shed 3 bases, J shed 7 bases, and the junction held 6 bases outside the gene matches. The CDR3 runs 14 residues. The DNA for the CDR3 is TGTGCCAGCAGCGCGAACAGGGGAAGCGGGGAGCTGTTTTTT. This sequence encodes CASSANRGSGELFF.

This clonotype came up many times. The rearrangement joins TRBV12-3 or TRBV12-4 to TRBJ2-5; 7 nucleotides line up with TRBD1. The length of the CDR3 is 14 residues. J lost 4 bases, V lost 1 base, and 3 bases had no gene match. CDR3 region: CASSLGGQRETQYF. The CDR3 coding sequence is TGTGCCAGCAGTTTAGGGGGACAGCGAGAGACCCAGTACTTC.

This clonotype was found many times. V usage is TRBV20-1 and J usage is TRBJ2-3; D is ambiguous. This CDR3 contains 14 residues. CDR1 DFQATT and CDR2 SNEGSKA come from the germline V gene (reference sequence). Deletions cut 6 bases from V and 0 bases from J, with 13 bases between. CDR3: CSATIDLSTDTQYF. CDR3 nucleotide sequence: TGCAGTGCGACAATAGACCTTAGCACAGATACGCAGTATTTT.

This clonotype was detected a few times. The chain has TRBV29-1 and TRBJ2-1; D may correspond to TRBD1 or TRBD2 (10 bases each). Trimming removed 4 bases at V and 10 bases at J, with 20 bases between. This CDR3 is 14 amino acids long. In germline, CDR1 is SQVTM, CDR2 ANQGSEA. CDR3 amino acids: CSVGQGASGGEQFF. For the CDR3, the DNA is TGCAGCGTTGGACAGGGGGCTAGCGGGGGAGAGCAGTTCTTC.

This clonotype was picked up a small number of times. The V call is TRBV20-1, the J call TRBJ2-3; TRBD2 agrees at 10 bases. V lost 6 bases, J lost 2 bases, and 14 bases stayed unmatched. Germline CDR1 is DFQATT and CDR2 is SNEGSKA (reference sequence). CDR3 length: 17 residues. CDR3 sequence reads: CSAKDRTSGSLTDTQYF. The CDR3 nucleotides are TGCAGTGCCAAAGACCGGACTAGCGGTTCACTCACAGATACGCAGTATTTT.

On this clonotype itself: This clone may be a read error of a much larger clone one base away. The chain uses TRBV6-1 and TRBJ2-3, with D tentatively TRBD2 (6 bases). This CDR3 is built from 15 residues. Per the germline V gene, CDR1 is MNHNS and CDR2 is SASEGT. The CDR3 sequence is CASSATSPSTDTKYF. The CDR3 DNA follows: TGTGCCAGCAGTGCTACTAGCCCCTCCACAGATACGAAGTATTTT.

This chain links TRBV19 with TRBJ2-1; perhaps TRBD1 as D (7 bases). CDR3 size: 14 residues. CDR1 is LNHDA, CDR2 SQIVND, per germline (reference sequence). V lost 5 bases and J lost 8, with 16 bases in between. CDR3 amino acids: CASSPNRGGDEQFF. The CDR3 DNA reads TGTGCCAGTAGTCCAAACAGGGGCGGGGATGAGCAGTTCTTC.

The genes are TRBV7-2 and TRBJ1-2, with a tentative D call TRBD1 (5 bases). The germline CDR1 and CDR2 sequences are SGHTA and FQGNSA. This CDR3 spans 12 amino acids. With 5 bases removed from V and 6 bases from J, the gap between germline ends came to 10 bases. The CDR3 is CASSLDKNGYTF. CDR3 sequence (DNA): TGTGCCAGCAGCCTGGACAAGAATGGCTACACCTTC.

This clonotype was seen repeatedly, ten times or more. The CDR3 loop is CASSGTGGAQPQHF. DNA for the CDR3: TGTGCCAGCAGTGGGACAGGGGGCGCACAGCCCCAGCATTTT. J is TRBJ1-5 and V is TRBV25-1, with 11 bases fitting TRBD1. Per the germline V gene, CDR1 is MGHDK and CDR2 is SYGVNS. J lost 7 bases, V lost 4 bases, and 3 bases had no gene match. The CDR3 totals 14 residues. Together with reference TRBV25-1 and TRBJ1-5, the CDR3 gives the full variable domain: EADIYQTPRYLVIGTGKKITLECSQTMGHDKMYWYQQDPGMELHLIHYSYGVNSTEKGDLSSESTVSRIRTEHFPLTLESARPSHTSQYLCASSGTGGAQPQHFGDGTRLSIL.